This TCR beta chain was sequenced in a study of blood T cell repertoires in COVID-19 (dated by TCRdb to the early 2020s). For the wider study: Samples covering the acute and convalescent phases of COVID-19 were provided by collaborators in the United States, Italy and Spain. The prospective study material was composed of cDNA or gDNA derived from T cells, B-cell-depleted T cells, or PBMCs. The dataset comprised deeply sampled blood TCRbeta repertoires from subjects exposed to, actively infected with, or recovered from COVID-19. The repertoires were released in a freely available public database intended as a resource for research on the immune response to SARS-CoV-2. Samples were obtained from the ongoing ImmuneRACE study (first 160 participants) and from approximately 1,200 subjects provided by 6 global collaborators. Sample metadata almost always included a de-identified subject ID, COVID-19 status, age in years and sex. Where HLA class I and class II types were available, the types were taken from metadata supplied by the sample provider, not from assay-based typing. The study at large found these results: The amount of clinical and demographic metadata varied by source and participant and was provided uncurated.

Participants in the prospective study were aged about 18 to 95 years, lived in 24 United States geographic areas, and enrolled through a virtual design. In the prospective study, cohorts were assigned on the basis of participant-reported clinical history obtained from a screening survey and a study questionnaire. Recovered participants in ImmuneRACE Cohort 3 were defined by two consecutive negative NP/OP PCR tests, clearance by a healthcare professional, or resolution of symptoms. In the prospective study, mobile phlebotomists collected whole blood, serum and a nasopharyngeal or oropharyngeal swab from each participant. Prospective study participants could optionally give additional blood draws and questionnaires over an approximately 2-month period. Before DNA extraction, blood samples from the prospective study were shipped at room temperature or frozen. The CDR3 contains 17 residues, cysteine and phenylalanine counted. Of all the DNA, just the CDR3 is kept, 51 bases in frame from base 1. Via the germline V gene (reference sequence), CDR1 is LNHDA and CDR2 SQIVND. Trimmed from V: 6 bases; trimmed from J: 6 bases; junction bases lacking a gene match: 14.

The immunoSEQ Assay, a bias-controlled multiplex PCR, was used to amplify TCRbeta CDR3 regions from genomic DNA. The original methods were these. The number of nucleated cells in each sample was estimated by amplification of reference gene primers within the assay. To quantify the absolute abundance of each unique TCRbeta CDR3 rearrangement, sequence reads were collapsed and filtered. For each sample, productive Simpson clonality was calculated as the square root of Simpson's diversity index across productive rearrangements. The source is immuneACCESS, and TCRdb retained only in-frame sequences with V and J called. Part of the clones is not carried over; for the studies checked, unresolved V genes explain less than half of this, and the remainder is unexplained. Clone size and the V and J calls come from that table; the DNA yielded D and trimming. For this sample there are 150,000 to 250,000 clones; roughly 82% appear just once. The ten largest clones represent 12% of the sample.

With respect to this clone: Its antigen is currently not known. No base qualities exist here, and no much larger clone lies one base off it.

Sequenced material: PBMCs or T cells enriched from blood (not recorded which). The chain links TRBV19 with TRBJ1-5; 10 bases in the junction line up with TRBD1. This TCR was sampled from a middle-aged man who had recovered from COVID-19. The CDR3 has the sequence CASSDEMGQGRLQPQHF. At the DNA level, the sequence is TGTGCCAGTAGCGATGAGATGGGACAGGGGCGCCTTCAGCCCCAGCATTTT.